One T cell receptor beta chain is described in this entry. In germline, CDR1 is SGHTA, CDR2 FQGNSA. There are 18 residues in the CDR3. The trim removed 1 base at V and 1 base at J, leaving 10 bases unmatched. The sample is drawn from a study of T cell changes during pregnancy in multiple sclerosis. Assay: immunoSEQ multiplex PCR; the TCRdb copy retains only in-frame clones and omits some. The sample holds more than 65,000 clones; more than 85% are singletons and the top ten take more than 2.5%. The chain uses TRBV7-2 and TRBJ2-1, with 7 bases aligning to TRBD2. The input for sequencing was peripheral blood, taken in the first trimester of pregnancy. The clonotype was recovered from a female donor with multiple sclerosis, enrolled in a pregnancy study. In DNA form, the CDR3 reads TGTGCCAGCAGCTTAGAGTCGCGCGGGGGTGGGTCCTACAATGAGCAGTTCTTC. Amino acids: CASSLESRGGGSYNEQFF.